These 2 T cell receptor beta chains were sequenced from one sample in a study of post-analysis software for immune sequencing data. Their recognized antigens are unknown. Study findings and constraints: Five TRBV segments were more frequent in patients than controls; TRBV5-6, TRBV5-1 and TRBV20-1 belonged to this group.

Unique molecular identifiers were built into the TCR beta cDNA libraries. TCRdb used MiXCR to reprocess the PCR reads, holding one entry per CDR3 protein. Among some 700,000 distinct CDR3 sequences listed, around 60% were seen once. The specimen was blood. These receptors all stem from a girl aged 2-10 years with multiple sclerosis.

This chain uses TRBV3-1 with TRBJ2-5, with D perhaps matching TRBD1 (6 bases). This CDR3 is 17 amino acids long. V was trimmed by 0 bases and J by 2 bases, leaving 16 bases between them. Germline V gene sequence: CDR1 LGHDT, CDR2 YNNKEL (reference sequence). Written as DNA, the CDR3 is TGTGCCAGCAGCCAAGATCGGGCCAGGGGATATCAAGAGACCCAGTACTTC. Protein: CASSQDRARGYQETQYF.

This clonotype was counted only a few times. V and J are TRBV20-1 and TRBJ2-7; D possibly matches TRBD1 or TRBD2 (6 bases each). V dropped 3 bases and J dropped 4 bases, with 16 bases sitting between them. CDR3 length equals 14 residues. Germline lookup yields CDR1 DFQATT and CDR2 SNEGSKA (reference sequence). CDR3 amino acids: CSARVSGARYEQYF. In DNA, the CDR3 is TGCAGTGCTAGGGTGTCGGGGGCTCGGTACGAGCAGTACTTC.